What follows are 27 T cell receptor beta chains derived from one specimen sequenced in a study of T cells in Graves' hyperthyroidism and ophthalmopathy. Amplification of TCR beta CDR3 regions was performed using RNA transcripts as template. During a first-round RT-PCR of the TCR CDR3, the HTBI primer set was used. TCRdb reanalysed the multiplex PCR reads using MiXCR and keeps one entry per CDR3 protein. The table lists hundreds of thousands of distinct CDR3 sequences, around 22% of them singletons, with around 11% in the top ten. Sample: blood. All receptors come from a woman in her 30s with Graves' ophthalmopathy.

V gene TRBV6-1 combines with J gene TRBJ1-2, with D possibly matching TRBD1 (6 bases). This CDR3 is 16 amino acids long. Germline CDR1 MNHNS, CDR2 SASEGT. V dropped 3 bases and J dropped 2 bases, with 16 bases sitting between them. The CDR3 protein is CASSDVVGGLNYGYTF. The CDR3 DNA is TGTGCCAGCAGTGACGTTGTGGGGGGGCTGAACTATGGCTACACCTTC.

The chain has TRBV6-2 or TRBV6-3 and TRBJ1-5; D remains unclear. The germline CDR1 and CDR2 sequences are MNHEY and SVGEGT. Trimming shortened V by 11 bases and J by 3 bases, and 11 bases separated the two germline ends. The CDR3 runs to 12 residues. The CDR3, as DNA: TGTGCCTCGACTCAGAACAATCAGCCCCAGCATTTT. It encodes CASTQNNQPQHF.

The chain recombines TRBV24-1 with TRBJ1-1; weak D call: TRBD1 (6 bases). The germline CDR1 and CDR2 sequences are KGHDR and SFDVKD. The V gene lost 5 bases and the J gene lost 4 bases, with 10 bases spanning the gap. The CDR3 totals 13 residues. The CDR3: CATSASDSTEAFF. The CDR3 region has the DNA TGTGCCACCAGTGCCTCGGACAGCACTGAAGCTTTCTTT.

Ten or more counts support this clonotype. The V call is TRBV29-1, the J call TRBJ1-1; D not certain. The CDR3 totals 14 residues. V dropped 4 bases and J dropped 4 bases, with 16 bases sitting between them. Per the germline V gene, CDR1 is SQVTM and CDR2 is ANQGSEA. CDR3 DNA: TGCAGCGTTGGGAGTGGCGTCTCAATCACTGAAGCTTTCTTT. Residues: CSVGSGVSITEAFF.

In this sample, this clonotype turned up once. The rearrangement links TRBV5-1 to TRBJ2-2, with D perhaps TRBD2 (5 bases). The V and J ends lost 1 base and 6 bases respectively, with 7 bases between them. The CDR3 sequence is 13 residues long. Germline loops: CDR1 SGHRS, CDR2 YFSETQ. The CDR3 nucleotides read TGCGCCAGCAGCTTGACTAGATCCGGGGAGCTGTTTTTT. This translates into CASSLTRSGELFF.

This clonotype was counted at least ten times. The genes are TRBV6-2 or TRBV6-3 and TRBJ1-1; D is possibly TRBD1 (6 bases). The CDR3 is made up of 13 amino acids. Germline V gene sequence: CDR1 MNHEY, CDR2 SVGEGT. Deletions cut 5 bases from V and 4 bases from J, with 11 bases between. CDR3 DNA sequence: TGTGCCAGCAGTCCCTGGGGGCGCACTGAAGCTTTCTTT. Its translation: CASSPWGRTEAFF.

This clonotype was seen at least ten times. CDR3 region: CSARIQELGELFF. CDR3 coding DNA: TGCAGTGCTAGAATACAGGAGCTCGGGGAGCTGTTTTTT. The chain employs TRBV20-1 and TRBJ2-2, with D maybe TRBD1 (5 bases). Trimming took off 2 bases at V and 7 bases at J, with 11 bases between the two ends. The germline V gene encodes CDR1 DFQATT and CDR2 SNEGSKA (reference sequence). This CDR3 is 13 amino acids long.

This clonotype was observed many times. The rearrangement links TRBV5-4 to TRBJ1-1; D remains unclear. This CDR3 is 12 amino acids long. The germline V and J ends were trimmed by 0 bases and 6 bases, with 6 bases remaining between them. Germline loops: CDR1 SGHNT, CDR2 YYREEE (reference sequence). The CDR3 DNA reads TGTGCCAGCAGCTTGGACACCGCTGAAGCTTTCTTT. It yields the protein CASSLDTAEAFF. Complete variable domain (other parts from reference TRBV5-4 and TRBJ1-1): ETGVTQSPTHLIKTRGQQVTLRCSSQSGHNTVSWYQQALGQGPQFIFQYYREEENGRGNFPPRFSGLQFPNYSSELNVNALELDDSALYLCASSLDTAEAFFGQGTRLTVV.

This clonotype was recorded many times. This sequence joins TRBV7-2 and TRBJ2-2; no clear D. The CDR3 is 12 amino acids. Trimming pared 5 bases from V and 2 bases from J, leaving 3 bases between. CDR1 is SGHTA, CDR2 FQGNSA, per germline. CDR3 bases: TGTGCCAGCAGCATTAACACCGGGGAGCTGTTTTTT. Translating gives CASSINTGELFF.

V is TRBV2 and J is TRBJ1-5; D is ambiguous. Germline CDR1 SNHLY, CDR2 FYNNEI. This CDR3 has 15 residues. V lost 2 bases, J lost 7 bases, and 15 bases lay in between. The CDR3 coding sequence is TGTGCCAGCAGTGAAAGAAAGGAGGGTTCCCAGCCCCAGCATTTT. Encoded protein: CASSERKEGSQPQHF.

This clonotype was observed a single time. The chain joins TRBV12-5 to TRBJ2-7; TRBD1 agrees at 7 bases. V lost 4 bases and J lost 5; bases outside the gene matches: 11. Germline CDR1 is LGHNT and CDR2 is FRNRAP. The CDR3 is 15 amino acids. CDR3 loop: CASGSADRDEDEQYF. CDR3 sequence (DNA): TGTGCTAGTGGTTCTGCCGACAGGGATGAAGACGAGCAGTACTTC.

There are a few counts of this clonotype. The chain couples TRBV12-3 or TRBV12-4 to TRBJ1-2; 7 bases line up with TRBD1. The CDR3 contains 14 residues. V trimming: 5 bases; J trimming: 3 bases; junction bases outside the gene matches: 6. In DNA form, the CDR3 reads TGTGCCAGCAGTCCTTACACAGGGGACTATGGCTACACCTTC. It translates to CASSPYTGDYGYTF.

CDR3 loop: CASSEYRPTDYGYTF. The CDR3, as DNA: TGTGCCAGCAGTGAATACCGGCCGACGGACTATGGCTACACCTTC. V is TRBV6-1 and J is TRBJ1-2; D is ambiguous. Trimming removed 2 bases from V and 3 bases from J, with 13 bases in between. The CDR3 runs to 15 residues. CDR1 and CDR2 from the germline V gene are MNHNS and SASEGT.

The sample holds a few counts of this clonotype. The CDR3 region is CASRIDRPTMGGYTF. CDR3 sequence (DNA): TGTGCCAGCAGAATCGACAGACCCACCATGGGAGGCTACACCTTC. The chain combines TRBV6-1 with TRBJ1-2, with D perhaps matching TRBD1 (5 bases). The V gene's germline CDR1 is MNHNS and CDR2 SASEGT. Trimming cost V 6 bases and J 8 bases, with 22 bases left between them. There are 15 residues in the CDR3.

Comments on this clonotype: A junction boundary mismatches the germline segment, possibly from a read error. This chain uses TRBV28 with TRBJ2-4, with D possibly called TRBD1 or TRBD2 (5 bases each). The CDR3 is 15 residues long. Germline V gene data show CDR1 as MDHEN and CDR2 as SYDVKM. The CDR3 loop reads CASSLGTLAKNIKYF. The CDR3 region has the DNA TGTGCCAGCAGTCTCGGGACGTTAGCCAAAAACATTAAGTACTTC.

This clonotype was seen repeatedly, ten times or more. The V and J genes are TRBV7-3 and TRBJ1-2, with 11 bases matching TRBD1. V dropped 5 bases and J dropped 8; count of bases not matched to a gene: 7. Germline CDR1 is SGHTA and CDR2 is FQGTGA. This CDR3 contains 14 residues. CDR3 sequence: CASSQGTGGDGYTF. The CDR3 DNA reads TGTGCCAGCAGCCAAGGGACAGGGGGAGACGGCTACACCTTC.

This clonotype occurred many times. The chain combines TRBV24-1 with TRBJ2-5, with D unresolved. Per the germline V gene, CDR1 is KGHDR and CDR2 is SFDVKD. This CDR3 comprises 12 residues. V shed 9 bases and J shed 2 bases, with 9 bases lying between them. In DNA form, the CDR3 reads TGTGCCACCGGGTCAGTTCAAGAGACCCAGTACTTC. Translated, it gives CATGSVQETQYF.

Ten or more counts support this clonotype. A read error may produce the germline difference seen at one junction end. The rearrangement joins TRBV7-6 to TRBJ1-1; D uncertain. The CDR3 has 14 amino acids. Germline V gene data show CDR1 as SGHVS and CDR2 as FNYEAQ. The CDR3 protein is CASSLGSLNTEAFF. DNA for the CDR3: TGCGCCAGCAGCTTGGGGTCCCTGAACACTGAAGCTTTCTTT.

A few counts support this clonotype. This rearrangement joins TRBV20-1 to TRBJ2-7; tentatively, D is TRBD2 (7 bases). Between the trimmed V and J ends, which lost 2 bases and 5 bases, there was a span of 16 bases. The length of the CDR3 is 14 residues. Per the germline V gene, CDR1 is DFQATT and CDR2 is SNEGSKA (reference sequence). The CDR3 DNA reads as TGCAGTGCTAGACGTCTTGCGGGGGCGGACGAGCAGTACTTC. Translated, it gives CSARRLAGADEQYF.

The rearrangement joins TRBV5-5 to TRBJ2-7, with D tentatively TRBD2 (6 bases). Trimming pared 4 bases from V and 13 bases from J, leaving 21 bases between. In germline, CDR1 is SGHKS, CDR2 YYEKEE (reference sequence). CDR3 length: 13 residues. Here the CDR3 DNA reads TGTGCCAGCAGCCCCGGACGGGCCGGGAGAAATTACTTC. Translation gives CASSPGRAGRNYF.

A note on this clonotype: Likely a read error: the CDR3 ends without its conserved phenylalanine or tryptophan. The chain uses TRBV19 and TRBJ1-5; D is ambiguous. The CDR3 has 14 amino acids. V was shortened by 3 bases and J by 3 bases, with 9 bases between the two germline ends. From germline, CDR1 is LNHDA and CDR2 SQIVND (reference sequence). The CDR3 loop is CASSIVGLNQPQHY. CDR3 nucleotide sequence: TGTGCCAGTAGTATTGTAGGGCTCAATCAGCCCCAGCATTAT.

Note on this clonotype: One end of the junction does not line up with germline, which may come from a read error. This chain connects TRBV2 to TRBJ1-2; D may be TRBD1 (6 bases). Germline V lookup: CDR1 SNHLY, CDR2 FYNNEI. This CDR3 spans 12 amino acids. The CDR3 reads CASSGQLTSYIF. The DNA of the CDR3 is TGTGCCAGCAGCGGACAGTTGACAAGCTACATCTTC.

This CDR3 reads CAWSSGTLKSNQPQHF. The CDR3 DNA reads TGTGCCTGGAGTTCCGGGACCCTAAAAAGCAATCAGCCCCAGCATTTT. The chain employs TRBV30 and TRBJ1-5; perhaps TRBD1 as D (5 bases). This CDR3 contains 16 residues. Per the germline V gene, CDR1 is GTSNPN and CDR2 is SVGIG (reference sequence). V shed 2 bases and J shed 1 base, with 15 bases lying between them.

This clonotype was recorded many times. Here the CDR3 DNA reads TGCAGTGCCACGACTAGCACCTACGAGCAGTACTTC. This gives the protein CSATTSTYEQYF. The chain recombines TRBV20-1 with TRBJ2-7; 7 positions match TRBD2. The CDR3 extends over 12 amino acids. V shed 6 bases, J shed 2 bases, and the junction held 4 bases outside the gene matches. Germline values: CDR1 DFQATT, CDR2 SNEGSKA (reference sequence).

The table lists this clonotype with a few counts. As the CDR3 is not closed by the conserved phenylalanine or tryptophan, this likely results from a read error. The rearrangement uses TRBV28 and TRBJ2-2; TRBD1 matches 10 bases. CDR3 size: 14 residues. Germline V gene data show CDR1 as MDHEN and CDR2 as SYDVKM. Trimming at V came to 6 bases and at J to 6 bases, leaving 4 bases not matched to a gene. DNA for the CDR3: TGTGCCAGCAGGTCGGGACAGGGGTCCGGGGAGCTGTTTCTT. Protein: CASRSGQGSGELFL.

The V gene is TRBV28, the J gene TRBJ2-7; tentatively, D is TRBD2 (5 bases). CDR1 MDHEN and CDR2 SYDVKM come from the germline V gene. V lost 8 bases and J 0 bases, leaving 11 bases between the germline ends. The CDR3 runs 13 residues. The CDR3 here is CASWNGNSYEQYF. Here the CDR3 DNA reads TGTGCCAGCTGGAACGGGAACTCCTACGAGCAGTACTTC.

Remarks on this clonotype: A much larger clonotype is one base distant, so this may be a read error. The V gene is TRBV5-6, the J gene TRBJ1-1, with D perhaps matching TRBD1 (5 bases). The germline CDR1 and CDR2 sequences are SGHDT and YYEEEE. V lost 3 bases and J lost 6, with 18 bases in between. There are 15 residues in the CDR3. The CDR3: CASSSQVRWDSEAFF. The CDR3 nucleotides read TGTGCCAGCAGCTCCCAGGTCCGGTGGGACTCTGAAGCTTTCTTT. Looking up the rest from reference TRBV5-6 and TRBJ1-1 gives the full variable domain: DAGVTQSPTHLIKTRGQQVTLRCSPKSGHDTVSWYQQALGQGPQFIFQYYEEEERQRGNFPDRFSGHQFPNYSSELNVNALLLGDSALYLCASSSQVRWDSEAFFGQGTRLTVV.